The TCR beta chain under discussion was sequenced for a study of T cells in Graves' hyperthyroidism and ophthalmopathy. V was trimmed by 4 bases and J by 1 base, leaving 13 bases between them. Per the germline V gene, CDR1 is SGHAT and CDR2 is FQDESV (reference sequence). The CDR3 covers 15 residues. This clonotype was detected a few times. Fresh 10 ml peripheral blood yielded PBMCs. The source material, RNA transcripts, was used to amplify TCR beta CDR3 regions. First-round RT-PCR targeting the TCR CDR3 was performed with the HTBI primer set. MiXCR was run by TCRdb on the multiplex PCR reads, yielding one entry per CDR3 protein. The sample has 250,000 to 350,000 distinct CDR3 sequences; roughly 15% are singletons.

The TCR comes from a man aged 25-40 years with Graves' hyperthyroidism. J is TRBJ1-1 and V is TRBV11-1; D uncertain. The specimen sequenced was blood. The CDR3 region has the DNA TGTGCCAGCAGCTCAGCTAGAGCAGGGAACACTGAAGCTTTCTTT. It encodes CASSSARAGNTEAFF.